A selection of T cell receptor beta chains follows, all from one sample in a study of T cells in Graves' hyperthyroidism and ophthalmopathy. MiXCR, applied by TCRdb to the multiplex PCR reads, yields one record per CDR3 protein. Of hundreds of thousands of distinct CDR3 sequences listed, roughly 15% were seen once; the top ten hold 9.5% to 15%. Sequencing was performed on blood. The origin of the receptors is a woman aged 45-65 years with Graves' ophthalmopathy. Each CDR3 is given with its conserved first and last residue. D genes are given only for firm matches. Part of the rows lack a size; the others show once, few, many or a class for expanded clones.

V gene	J gene	D gene	clone size	CDR3 DNA	CDR3 protein
TRBV6-6	TRBJ1-5	NA	few	TGTGCCAGCAGTTACTCCGGGAATTTGGGCAATCAGCCCCAGCATTTT	CASSYSGNLGNQPQHF
TRBV28	TRBJ2-1	NA	many	TGTGCCACCCTTCCGGGTCCCTTCTCCTACAATGAGCAGTTCTTC	CATLPGPFSYNEQFF
TRBV30	TRBJ1-5	NA	many	TGTGCCTGGAGCACAGCCTCCCTAAGTCAGCCCCAGCATTTT	CAWSTASLSQPQHF
TRBV7-3	TRBJ2-2	TRBD2	NA	TGTGCCAGCAGCTACTTAGCGGGAGACAACACCGGGGAGCTGTTTTTT	CASSYLAGDNTGELFF
TRBV29-1	TRBJ1-1	TRBD1	many	TGCAGCGTTGGGCTTAGTCCCGGGACAGGGCCCAACACTGAAGCTTTCTTT	CSVGLSPGTGPNTEAFF
TRBV5-5	TRBJ1-5	TRBD1	once	TGTGCCAGCAGCCCCCAGACAGGGGAACAGCCCCAGCATTTT	CASSPQTGEQPQHF
TRBV27	TRBJ2-1	TRBD1	many	TGTGCCAGCAGGGCGGGACAGGGGCTCGATGAGCAGTTCTTC	CASRAGQGLDEQFF
TRBV6-5	TRBJ2-7	TRBD1	many	TGTGCCAGCAGTTACTGGACAGGGAGCGACGAGCAGTACTTC	CASSYWTGSDEQYF
TRBV18	TRBJ1-1	NA	many	TGTGCCAGCTCACCGGGGACCCTACTACATGGAGCTTTCTTT	CASSPGTLLHGAFF
TRBV28	TRBJ1-2	TRBD1	many	TGTGCCAGCAGTTTAAGCGGCAGGGGGCATGGCTACACCTTC	CASSLSGRGHGYTF
TRBV30	TRBJ2-3	NA	NA	TGTGCCTGCCCCGGGACAGATACGCAGTATTTT	CACPGTDTQYF
TRBV15	TRBJ1-5	NA	NA	TGTGCCACCAGCCCCCGCCGGGGGGACAGCAATCAGCCCCAGCATTTT	CATSPRRGDSNQPQHF
TRBV28	TRBJ2-2	TRBD2	NA	TGTGCCAGCAGCCGCGGGGGGTGGGACACCGGGGAGCTGTTTTTT	CASSRGGWDTGELFF
TRBV10-3	TRBJ2-2	TRBD2	NA	TGTGCCATCAGTAAAAAAGCGGGAGTAAGTTCCGTGAACACCGGGGAGCTGTTTTTT	CAISKKAGVSSVNTGELFF